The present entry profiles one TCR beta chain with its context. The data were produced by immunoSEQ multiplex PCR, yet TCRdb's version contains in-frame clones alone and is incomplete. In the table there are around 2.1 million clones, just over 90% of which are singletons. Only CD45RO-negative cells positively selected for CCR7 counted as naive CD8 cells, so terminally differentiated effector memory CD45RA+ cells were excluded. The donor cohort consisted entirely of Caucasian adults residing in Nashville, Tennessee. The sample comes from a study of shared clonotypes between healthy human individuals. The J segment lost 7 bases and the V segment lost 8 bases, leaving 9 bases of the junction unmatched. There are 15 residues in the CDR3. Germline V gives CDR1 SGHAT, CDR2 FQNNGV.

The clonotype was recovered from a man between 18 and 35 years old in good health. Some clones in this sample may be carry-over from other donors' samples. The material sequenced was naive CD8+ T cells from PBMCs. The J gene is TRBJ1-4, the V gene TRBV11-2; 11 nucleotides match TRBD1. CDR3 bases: TGTGCCAGCCTCGGAGCGGGGACAGGGGGTGAAAAACTGTTTTTT. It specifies CASLGAGTGGEKLFF.